The clone carrying this T cell receptor (beta chain) was observed at least ten times. These data come from a study of metastatic and nonmetastatic thyroid tumors. The overall study: It was across blood and tumor or nodule tissue from malignant and benign thyroid patients that repertoires were compared.

After removal of 3 bases from V and 1 base from J, the junction contained 4 bases not matched to a gene. Per the germline V gene, CDR1 is LNHNV and CDR2 is YYDKDF (reference sequence). The CDR3 consists of 15 residues. All patients were treatment-naive before thyroid surgery. Authors' methods: Building a distant-metastasis classifier for papillary thyroid cancer drew on CDR3 differences across clinicopathological groups. TCRdb called clones again from the PCR reads with MiXCR. The V and J calls and clone size come from TCRdb's table, not from the authors' own analysis. In the table there are about 20,000 clones, roughly 15% of which are singletons.

The chain uses TRBV15 and TRBJ1-1; 8 bases map to TRBD1. The TCR comes from a female donor with papillary thyroid cancer or a benign thyroid nodule (not recorded which). Some clones in this sample may be carry-over from other donors' samples. Sequenced material: tumor tissue. DNA of the CDR3: TGTGCCACCAGCAGTGGACAGGGCGGGAACACTGAAGCTTTCTTT. This translates into CATSSGQGGNTEAFF.